This TCR beta chain was recovered during a study of T cells in Graves' hyperthyroidism and ophthalmopathy. The J segment lost 4 bases and the V segment lost 4 bases, leaving 15 bases of the junction unmatched. Germline CDR1 reads LGHNA; CDR2 reads YNFKEQ. This CDR3 is 17 amino acids long. TCR beta CDR3 sequences were amplified from RNA transcripts. Researchers ran a first-round RT-PCR on the TCR CDR3 using the HTBI primer set. TCRdb itself ran the multiplex PCR reads through MiXCR, one entry per CDR3 protein. Among a few hundred thousand distinct CDR3 sequences listed, about 15% were seen once. The receptor comes from a woman aged 18-30 years with Graves' ophthalmopathy. This sequence joins TRBV4-2 and TRBJ1-2; TRBD1 aligns across 7 bases. Sequencing input: blood. CDR3 residues: CASSRLDRDRLAYGYTF. CDR3 nucleotide sequence: TGTGCCAGCAGCCGTTTAGATCGGGACAGACTTGCCTATGGCTACACCTTC.